The source of this TCR beta chain is a study of blood T cell repertoires in COVID-19. The overall study: T cells, B-cell-depleted T cells, or PBMCs provided the cDNA or gDNA that served as material.

As handled by the study authors: By means of reference gene primer amplification, nucleated cell counts were estimated. Using immunoSEQ multiplex PCR, the repertoire was profiled, and TCRdb retains in-frame clones only, with some absent. Clone size and V and J calls were adopted from that table, with D and trimming inferred from the DNA. The sample shows fewer than 300,000 clones, 70% to 90% of them seen only once. The germline V gene encodes CDR1 MGHRA and CDR2 YSYEKL. With V trimmed by 4 bases and J by 2 bases, 11 bases remained unmatched. The CDR3 runs to 17 residues. The sequence was obtained from a woman aged 25 to 39 with COVID-19, enrolled during active disease. The chain has TRBV4-1 and TRBJ2-7; 10 bases map to TRBD1. The sequenced sample was peripheral blood. The DNA for the CDR3 is TGCGCCAGCAGCCCTACCCTTGGGACAGGGGATCCCTACGAGCAGTACTTC. It codes for CASSPTLGTGDPYEQYF.